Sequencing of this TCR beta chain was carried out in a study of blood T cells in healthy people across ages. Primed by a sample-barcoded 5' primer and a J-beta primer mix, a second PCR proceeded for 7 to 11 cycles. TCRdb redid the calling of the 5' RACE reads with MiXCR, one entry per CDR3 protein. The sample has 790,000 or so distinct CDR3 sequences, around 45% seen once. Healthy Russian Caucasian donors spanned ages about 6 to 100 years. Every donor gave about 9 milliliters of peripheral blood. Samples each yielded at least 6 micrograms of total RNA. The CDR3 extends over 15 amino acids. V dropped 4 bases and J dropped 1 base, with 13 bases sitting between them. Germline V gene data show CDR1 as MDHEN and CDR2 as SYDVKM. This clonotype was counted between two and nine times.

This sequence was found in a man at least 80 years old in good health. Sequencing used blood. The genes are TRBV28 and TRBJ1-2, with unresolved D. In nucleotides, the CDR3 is TGTGCCAGCAGTTCACCTGGACGGAATAACTATGGCTACACCTTC. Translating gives CASSSPGRNNYGYTF.